The rows below give T cell receptor beta chains drawn from one sample of a study of shared T cell receptors in the human thymus. This table comes from immunoSEQ multiplex PCR, and its TCRdb copy is limited to in-frame clones, with some not included. In the table there are about 380,000 clones, around 95% of which are singletons. Material: thymocytes. The receptor set was obtained from a human donor. Each CDR3 is given with its conserved first and last residue. The order of the fields is clone size, V gene, D gene, J gene, CDR3 DNA, CDR3 protein. D genes are given only for firm matches. For some rows the clone size is stated as once, few or many, or as a class when expanded; others skip it.

-,TRBV29-1,-,TRBJ1-1,TGCAGCGTTGGACACATTTTCACTGAAGCTTTCTTT,CSVGHIFTEAFF
-,TRBV5-6,TRBD2,TRBJ2-1,TGTGCCAGCAGCTCGGTTAGCGGGAGGGACAATGAGCAGTTCTTC,CASSSVSGRDNEQFF
-,TRBV27,-,TRBJ2-5,TGTGCCAGGCGTTGGGAGACCCAGTACTTC,CARRWETQYF
-,TRBV7-2,-,TRBJ2-1,TGTGCCAGCAGCTTAGTTCTAGCGATGGCCAATGAGCAGTTCTTC,CASSLVLAMANEQFF
-,TRBV11-2,-,TRBJ1-3,TGTGCCAGCAGCCTCAGGGAAAGAAACACCATATATTTT,CASSLRERNTIYF
-,TRBV15,-,TRBJ1-2,TGTGCCACCAGCAGAGATCGGGGGGCCGGGGGCTATGGCTACACCTTC,CATSRDRGAGGYGYTF
-,TRBV27,-,TRBJ1-3,TGTGCCAGCAGTCCGGGACAATCCCACACCATATATTTT,CASSPGQSHTIYF
-,TRBV10-3,-,TRBJ2-7,TGTGCCATCAGGCGGCAGGGCTACGAGCAGTACTTC,CAIRRQGYEQYF
-,TRBV28,TRBD1,TRBJ1-5,TGTGCCAGCAGTGCCGACAGGGGGTCGAATCAGCCCCAGCATTTT,CASSADRGSNQPQHF
-,TRBV29-1,TRBD1,TRBJ1-3,TGCAGTATGCTGGGACAGGGAAACACCATATATTTT,CSMLGQGNTIYF
-,TRBV5-4,-,TRBJ2-1,TGTGCCAGCAGCGTCCTAGCGGAGCAGTTCTTC,CASSVLAEQFF
-,TRBV19,-,TRBJ1-4,TGTGCCAGTACGGGAAGTGAAAAACTGTTTTTT,CASTGSEKLFF
-,TRBV28,TRBD1,TRBJ1-5,TGTGCCAGCAGTTTATTAGGGACAGGGATTCGTAGCAATCAGCCCCAGCATTTT,CASSLLGTGIRSNQPQHF
once,TRBV11-2,-,TRBJ2-7,TGTGCCAGCAGCTCGATGGGGGGCCAATACGAGCAGTACTTC,CASSSMGGQYEQYF
-,TRBV7-2,-,TRBJ2-2,TGTGCCAGCAGCTTAGAGCTTGGGGGAAGTTTGGCCGGGGAGCTGTTTTTT,CASSLELGGSLAGELFF
-,TRBV28,TRBD1,TRBJ2-2,TGTGCCAGCAGTTTATGGACAGGGTTAAACACCGGGGAGCTGTTTTTT,CASSLWTGLNTGELFF
-,TRBV19,-,TRBJ1-5,TGTGCCAGTAGTATTCTCGACGGTAGCAATCAGCCCCAGCATTTT,CASSILDGSNQPQHF
-,TRBV7-7,-,TRBJ2-5,TGTGCTAGCAGCTTGGGAGAGGAGAGCGGACAAGAGACCCAGTACTTC,CASSLGEESGQETQYF
-,TRBV29-1,-,TRBJ1-1,TGCAGCGCCGTTTCCGGGCTGACCACTGAAGCTTTCTTT,CSAVSGLTTEAFF
-,TRBV14,TRBD2,TRBJ2-1,TGTGCCAGCAGCCACCGGACTAGCGGGCACCACAATGAGCAGTTCTTC,CASSHRTSGHHNEQFF
-,TRBV2,TRBD2,TRBJ2-5,TGTGCCAGCAAGCGGTGGACTAGCCCAAAAGAGACCCAGTACTTC,CASKRWTSPKETQYF
-,TRBV14,-,TRBJ1-2,TGTGCCAGCAGCCAATTAGGTCCGCCAGGGACTAACTATGGCTACACCTTC,CASSQLGPPGTNYGYTF
-,TRBV7-3,-,TRBJ2-1,TGTGCCAGCAGCTTACGGTTTGGGGACAAGAACAATGAGCAGTTCTTC,CASSLRFGDKNNEQFF
-,TRBV21-1,-,TRBJ1-5,TGTGCCAGCGGGTCATGGGGGGGCCCCCAGGACTATCAGCCCCAGCATTTT,CASGSWGGPQDYQPQHF
-,TRBV5-6,-,TRBJ2-3,TGTGCCAGCAGCTTATTGTGGCGGGACACAGATACGCAGTATTTT,CASSLLWRDTDTQYF